What follows is one T cell receptor (beta chain) and its context. An end of the junction does not agree with germline; a read error may underlie this. The authors prepared the TCRbeta library with unique molecular identifiers. TCRdb fed the PCR reads into MiXCR, producing one record per CDR3 protein. The sample has about 400,000 distinct CDR3 sequences; roughly 14% are singletons. This specimen comes from a study of T-cell reconstitution after alpha-beta-depleted transplantation in children. Germline V gene data show CDR1 as SGHDN and CDR2 as FVKESK. The CDR3 spans 13 residues. The chain employs TRBV14 and TRBJ2-7; D tentatively reads TRBD1 or TRBD2 (5 bases each). The sequence came from a human donor who donated a stem cell graft to a child with Fanconi anemia. The source material was PBMCs, sampled from the stem cell graft. The CDR3 coding sequence is TGTGCCTTCCACGTGGGGACCTCGTACGAGAAGTACTTC. This codes for CAFHVGTSYEKYF.